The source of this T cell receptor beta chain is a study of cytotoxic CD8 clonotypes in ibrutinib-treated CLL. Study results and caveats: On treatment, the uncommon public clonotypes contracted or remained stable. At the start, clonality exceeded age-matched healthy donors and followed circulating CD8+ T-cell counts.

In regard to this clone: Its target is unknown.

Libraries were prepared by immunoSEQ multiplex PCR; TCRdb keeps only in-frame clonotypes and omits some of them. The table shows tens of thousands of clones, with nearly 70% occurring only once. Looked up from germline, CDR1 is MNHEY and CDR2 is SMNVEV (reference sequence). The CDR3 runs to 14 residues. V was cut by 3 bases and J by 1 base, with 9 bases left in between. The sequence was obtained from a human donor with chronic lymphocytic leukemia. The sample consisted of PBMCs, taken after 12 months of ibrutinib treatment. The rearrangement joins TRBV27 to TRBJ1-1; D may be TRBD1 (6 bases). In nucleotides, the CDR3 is TGTGCCAGCAGTTTGGTAGGGGGGAACACTGAAGCTTTCTTT. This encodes CASSLVGGNTEAFF.